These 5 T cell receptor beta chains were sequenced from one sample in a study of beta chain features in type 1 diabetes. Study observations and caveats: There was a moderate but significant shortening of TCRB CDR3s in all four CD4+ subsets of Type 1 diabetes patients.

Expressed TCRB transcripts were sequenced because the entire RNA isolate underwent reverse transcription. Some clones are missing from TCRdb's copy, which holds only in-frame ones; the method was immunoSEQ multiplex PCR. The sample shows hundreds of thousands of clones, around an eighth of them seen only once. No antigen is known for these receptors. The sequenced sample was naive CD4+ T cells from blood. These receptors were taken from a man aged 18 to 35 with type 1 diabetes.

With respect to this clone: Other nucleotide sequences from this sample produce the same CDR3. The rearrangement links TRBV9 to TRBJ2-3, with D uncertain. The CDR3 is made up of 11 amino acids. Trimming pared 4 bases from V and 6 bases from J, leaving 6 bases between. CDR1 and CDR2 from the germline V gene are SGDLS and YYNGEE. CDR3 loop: CASSPGDTQYF. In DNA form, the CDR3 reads TGTGCCAGCAGCCCCGGGGATACGCAGTATTTT.

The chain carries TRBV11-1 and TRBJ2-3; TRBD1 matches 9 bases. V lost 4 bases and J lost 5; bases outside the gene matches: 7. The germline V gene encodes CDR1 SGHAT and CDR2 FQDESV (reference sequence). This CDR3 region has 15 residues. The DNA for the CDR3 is TGTGCCAGCAGCTCCGGACAGGGGAGGTTAGATACGCAGTATTTT. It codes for CASSSGQGRLDTQYF.

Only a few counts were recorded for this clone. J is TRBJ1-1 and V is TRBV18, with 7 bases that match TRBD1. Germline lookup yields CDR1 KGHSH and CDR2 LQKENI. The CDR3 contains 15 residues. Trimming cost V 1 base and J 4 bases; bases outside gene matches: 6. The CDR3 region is CASSPRRDRVTEAFF. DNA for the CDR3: TGTGCCAGCTCACCACGCCGGGACAGAGTCACTGAAGCTTTCTTT.

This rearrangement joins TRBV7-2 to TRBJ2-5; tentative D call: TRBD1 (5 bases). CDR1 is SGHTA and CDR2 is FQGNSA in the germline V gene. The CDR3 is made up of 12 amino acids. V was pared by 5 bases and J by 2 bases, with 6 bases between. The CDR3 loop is CASSRQQETQYF. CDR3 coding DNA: TGTGCCAGCAGCCGACAGCAAGAGACCCAGTACTTC.

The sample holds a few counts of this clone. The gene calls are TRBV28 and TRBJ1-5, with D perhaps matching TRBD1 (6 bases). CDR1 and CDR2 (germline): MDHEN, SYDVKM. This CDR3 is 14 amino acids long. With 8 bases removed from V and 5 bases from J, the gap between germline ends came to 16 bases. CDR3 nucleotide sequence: TGTGCCAGCTTTTCCGGGGGCTCGGATCAGCCCCAGCATTTT. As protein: CASFSGGSDQPQHF.